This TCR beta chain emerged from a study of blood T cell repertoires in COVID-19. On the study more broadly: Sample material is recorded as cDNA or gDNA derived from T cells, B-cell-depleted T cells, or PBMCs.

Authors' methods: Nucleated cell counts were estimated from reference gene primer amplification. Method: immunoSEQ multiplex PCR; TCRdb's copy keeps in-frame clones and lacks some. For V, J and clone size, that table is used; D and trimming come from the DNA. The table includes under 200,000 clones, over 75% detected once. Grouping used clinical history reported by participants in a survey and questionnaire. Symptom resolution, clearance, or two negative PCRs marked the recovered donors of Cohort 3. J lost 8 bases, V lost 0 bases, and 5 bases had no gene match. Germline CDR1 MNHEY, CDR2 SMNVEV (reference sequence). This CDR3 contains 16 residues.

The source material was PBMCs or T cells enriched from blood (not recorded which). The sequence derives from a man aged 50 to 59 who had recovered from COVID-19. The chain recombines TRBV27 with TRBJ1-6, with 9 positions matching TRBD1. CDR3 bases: TGTGCCAGCAGTTTATCGACAGGGGGTCGGGATTCACCCCTCCACTTT. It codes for CASSLSTGGRDSPLHF.